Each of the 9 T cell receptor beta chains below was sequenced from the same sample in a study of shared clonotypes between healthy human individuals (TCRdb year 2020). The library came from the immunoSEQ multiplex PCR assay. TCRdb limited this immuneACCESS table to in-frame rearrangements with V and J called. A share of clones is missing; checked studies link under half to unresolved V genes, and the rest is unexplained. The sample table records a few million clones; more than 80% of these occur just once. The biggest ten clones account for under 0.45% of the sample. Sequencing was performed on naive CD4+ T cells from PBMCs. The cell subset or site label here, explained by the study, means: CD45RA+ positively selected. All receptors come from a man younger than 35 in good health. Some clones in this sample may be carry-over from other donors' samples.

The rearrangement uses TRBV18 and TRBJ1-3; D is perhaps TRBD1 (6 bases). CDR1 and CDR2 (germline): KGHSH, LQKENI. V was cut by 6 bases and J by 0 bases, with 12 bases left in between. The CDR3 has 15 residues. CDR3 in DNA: TGTGCCAGCTCGGGGGGCTTAACCTCTGGAAACACCATATATTTT. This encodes CASSGGLTSGNTIYF.

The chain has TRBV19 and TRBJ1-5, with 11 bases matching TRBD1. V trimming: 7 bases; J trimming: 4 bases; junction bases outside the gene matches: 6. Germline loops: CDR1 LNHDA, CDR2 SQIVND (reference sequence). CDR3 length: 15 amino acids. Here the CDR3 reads CASIFGTGGNQPQHF. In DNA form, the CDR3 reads TGTGCCAGTATATTTGGGACAGGGGGTAATCAGCCCCAGCATTTT.

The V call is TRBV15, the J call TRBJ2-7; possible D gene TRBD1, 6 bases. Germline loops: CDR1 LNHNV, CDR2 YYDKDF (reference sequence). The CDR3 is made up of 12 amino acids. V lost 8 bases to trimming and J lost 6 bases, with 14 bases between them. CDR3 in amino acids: CATSQIRGEQYF. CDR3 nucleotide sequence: TGTGCCACCTCGCAGATCAGGGGCGAGCAGTACTTC.

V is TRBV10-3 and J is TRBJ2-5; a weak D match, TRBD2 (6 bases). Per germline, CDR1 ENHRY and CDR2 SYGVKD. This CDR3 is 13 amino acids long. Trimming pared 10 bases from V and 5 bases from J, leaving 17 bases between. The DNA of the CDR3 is TGTGCCACCGGGGGACTTACCGAGGAGACCCAGTACTTC. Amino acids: CATGGLTEETQYF.

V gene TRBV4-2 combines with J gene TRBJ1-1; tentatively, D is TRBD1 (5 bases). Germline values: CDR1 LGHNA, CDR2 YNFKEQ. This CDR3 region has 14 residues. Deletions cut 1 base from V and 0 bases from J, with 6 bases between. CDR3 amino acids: CASSQGGVNTEAFF. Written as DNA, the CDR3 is TGTGCCAGCAGCCAAGGGGGCGTGAACACTGAAGCTTTCTTT.

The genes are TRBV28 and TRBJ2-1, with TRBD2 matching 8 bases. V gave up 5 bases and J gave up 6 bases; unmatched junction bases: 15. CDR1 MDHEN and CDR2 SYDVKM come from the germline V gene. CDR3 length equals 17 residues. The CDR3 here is CASSLFKSGSRRNEQFF. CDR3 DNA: TGTGCCAGCAGTCTCTTTAAAAGCGGGAGTCGTCGCAATGAGCAGTTCTTC.

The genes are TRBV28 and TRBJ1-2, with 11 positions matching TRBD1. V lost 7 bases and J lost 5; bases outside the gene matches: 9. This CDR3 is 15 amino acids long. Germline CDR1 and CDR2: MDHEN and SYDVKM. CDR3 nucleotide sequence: TGTGCCAGCACCGACCCGGGACAGGGGGTTTATGGCTACACCTTC. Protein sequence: CASTDPGQGVYGYTF.

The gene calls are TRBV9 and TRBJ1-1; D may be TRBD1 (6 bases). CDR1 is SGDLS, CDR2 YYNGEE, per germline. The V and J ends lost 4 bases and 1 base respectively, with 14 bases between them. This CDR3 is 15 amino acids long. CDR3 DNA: TGTGCCAGCAGCATCCGGACAGATCCGAACACTGAAGCTTTCTTT. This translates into CASSIRTDPNTEAFF. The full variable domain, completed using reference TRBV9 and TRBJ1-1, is DSGVTQTPKHLITATGQRVTLRCSPRSGDLSVYWYQQSLDQGLQFLIQYYNGEERAKGNILERFSAQQFPDLHSELNLSSLELGDSALYFCASSIRTDPNTEAFFGQGTRLTVV.

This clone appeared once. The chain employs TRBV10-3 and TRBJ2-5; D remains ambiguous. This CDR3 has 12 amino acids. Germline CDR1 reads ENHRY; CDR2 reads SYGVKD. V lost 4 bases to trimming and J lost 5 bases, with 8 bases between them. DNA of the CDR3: TGTGCCATCAGTGGTGGATCGGAGACCCAGTACTTC. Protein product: CAISGGSETQYF.